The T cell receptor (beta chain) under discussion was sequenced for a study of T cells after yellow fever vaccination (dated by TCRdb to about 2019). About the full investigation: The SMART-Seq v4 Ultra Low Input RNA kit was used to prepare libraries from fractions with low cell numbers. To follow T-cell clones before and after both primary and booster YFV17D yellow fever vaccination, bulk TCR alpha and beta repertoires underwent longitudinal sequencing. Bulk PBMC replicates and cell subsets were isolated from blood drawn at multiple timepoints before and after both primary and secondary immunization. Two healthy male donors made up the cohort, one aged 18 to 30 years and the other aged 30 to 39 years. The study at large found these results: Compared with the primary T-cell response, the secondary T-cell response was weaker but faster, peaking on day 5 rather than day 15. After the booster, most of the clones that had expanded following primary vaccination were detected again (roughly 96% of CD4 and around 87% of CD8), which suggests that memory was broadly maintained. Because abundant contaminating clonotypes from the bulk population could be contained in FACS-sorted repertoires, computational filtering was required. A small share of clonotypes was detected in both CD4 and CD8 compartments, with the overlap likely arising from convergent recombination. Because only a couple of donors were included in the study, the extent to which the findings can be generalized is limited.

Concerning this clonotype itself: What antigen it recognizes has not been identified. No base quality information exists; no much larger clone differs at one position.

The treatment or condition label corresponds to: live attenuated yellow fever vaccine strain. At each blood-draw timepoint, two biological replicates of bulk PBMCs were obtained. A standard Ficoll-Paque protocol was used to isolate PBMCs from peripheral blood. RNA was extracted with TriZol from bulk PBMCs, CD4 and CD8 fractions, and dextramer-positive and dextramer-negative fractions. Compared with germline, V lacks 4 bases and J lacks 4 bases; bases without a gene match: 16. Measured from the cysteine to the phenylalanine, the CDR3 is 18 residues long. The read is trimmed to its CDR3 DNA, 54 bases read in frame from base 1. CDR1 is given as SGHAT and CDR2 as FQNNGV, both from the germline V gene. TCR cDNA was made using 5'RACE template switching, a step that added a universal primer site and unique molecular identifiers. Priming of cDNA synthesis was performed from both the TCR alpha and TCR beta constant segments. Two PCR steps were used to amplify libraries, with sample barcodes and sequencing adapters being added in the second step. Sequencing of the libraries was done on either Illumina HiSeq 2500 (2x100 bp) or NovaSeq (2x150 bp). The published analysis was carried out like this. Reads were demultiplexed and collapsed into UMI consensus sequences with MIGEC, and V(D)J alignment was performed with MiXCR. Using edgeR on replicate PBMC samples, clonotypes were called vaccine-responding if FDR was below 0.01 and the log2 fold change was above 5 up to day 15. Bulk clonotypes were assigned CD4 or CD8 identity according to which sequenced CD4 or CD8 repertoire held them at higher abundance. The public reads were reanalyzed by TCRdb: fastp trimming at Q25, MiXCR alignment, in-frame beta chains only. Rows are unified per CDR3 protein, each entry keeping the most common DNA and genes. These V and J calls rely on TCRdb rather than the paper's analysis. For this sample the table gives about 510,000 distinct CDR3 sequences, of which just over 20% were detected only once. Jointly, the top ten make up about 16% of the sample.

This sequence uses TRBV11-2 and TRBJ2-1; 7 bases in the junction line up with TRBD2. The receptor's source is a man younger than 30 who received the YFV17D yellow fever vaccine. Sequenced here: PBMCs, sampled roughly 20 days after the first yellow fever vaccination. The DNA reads TGTGCCAGCAGCTCCCTTAGTGTTGGCAGCGGGGAATACAATGAGCAGTTCTTC. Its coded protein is CASSSLSVGSGEYNEQFF.